Listed below are T cell receptor beta chains from one sample, sequenced in a study of post-analysis software for immune sequencing data. TCRdb redid the calling of the PCR reads with MiXCR, one entry per CDR3 protein. The sample lists about 430,000 distinct CDR3 sequences; roughly 40% were seen once. Source material: blood. These receptor sequences come from a girl aged 2 to 9 with multiple sclerosis. The CDR3 runs from the conserved cysteine through the conserved F or W. Fields, in order: V gene, J gene, D gene, clone size, CDR3 protein, CDR3 DNA. D genes are given only for firm matches. The size of a clone is reported for some rows only, either as once, few or many, or as a class for expanded clones.

V gene: TRBV7-2
J gene: TRBJ2-1
D gene: -
clone size: -
CDR3 protein: CASSLGSGLPGDEQFF
CDR3 DNA: TGTGCCAGCAGCCTAGGTTCCGGACTTCCGGGGGATGAGCAGTTCTTC

V gene: TRBV12-3/TRBV12-4
J gene: TRBJ2-1
D gene: -
clone size: -
CDR3 protein: CASSLGQLGNEQFF
CDR3 DNA: TGTGCCAGCAGTTTAGGACAGTTAGGCAATGAGCAGTTCTTC

V gene: TRBV27
J gene: TRBJ2-7
D gene: TRBD1
clone size: -
CDR3 protein: CASSPYWTGGSYYEQYF
CDR3 DNA: TGTGCCAGCAGTCCCTACTGGACAGGGGGATCCTACTACGAGCAGTACTTC

V gene: TRBV7-9
J gene: TRBJ2-3
D gene: TRBD2
clone size: -
CDR3 protein: CASSLGGTSGADTQYF
CDR3 DNA: TGTGCCAGCAGCTTAGGGGGGACTAGCGGGGCAGATACGCAGTATTTT

V gene: TRBV28
J gene: TRBJ2-3
D gene: -
clone size: -
CDR3 protein: CASSSGVEAMDTQYF
CDR3 DNA: TGTGCCAGCAGTTCAGGGGTGGAGGCGATGGATACGCAGTATTTT

V gene: TRBV7-2
J gene: TRBJ2-7
D gene: -
clone size: -
CDR3 protein: CASSPRPLEQYF
CDR3 DNA: TGTGCCAGCAGCCCCAGGCCCCTCGAGCAGTACTTC

V gene: TRBV6-5
J gene: TRBJ2-7
D gene: -
clone size: few
CDR3 protein: CASSYLTSGNEQYF
CDR3 DNA: TGTGCCAGCAGTTACTTAACATCTGGCAACGAGCAGTACTTC

V gene: TRBV7-2
J gene: TRBJ2-7
D gene: -
clone size: -
CDR3 protein: CASSLRVSFDEQYF
CDR3 DNA: TGTGCCAGCAGCTTGAGGGTTTCTTTTGACGAGCAGTACTTC

V gene: TRBV7-2
J gene: TRBJ2-5
D gene: TRBD1
clone size: once
CDR3 protein: CASSTETGRQETQYF
CDR3 DNA: TGTGCCAGCAGCACAGAGACAGGGCGGCAAGAGACCCAGTACTTC

V gene: TRBV7-2
J gene: TRBJ2-3
D gene: TRBD2
clone size: few
CDR3 protein: CATREGTDTQYF
CDR3 DNA: TGTGCCACAAGGGAGGGAACAGATACGCAGTATTTT

V gene: TRBV5-1
J gene: TRBJ2-1
D gene: TRBD2
clone size: -
CDR3 protein: CASSHGTSGTYNEQFF
CDR3 DNA: TGCGCCAGCAGCCATGGGACTAGCGGGACCTACAATGAGCAGTTCTTC

V gene: TRBV20-1
J gene: TRBJ2-7
D gene: -
clone size: few
CDR3 protein: CSAWTPFYEQYF
CDR3 DNA: TGCAGTGCTTGGACTCCCTTCTACGAGCAGTACTTC

V gene: TRBV18
J gene: TRBJ2-7
D gene: -
clone size: -
CDR3 protein: CASSPKQIPENEQYF
CDR3 DNA: TGTGCCAGCTCACCGAAACAGATACCCGAGAACGAGCAGTACTTC

V gene: TRBV6-4
J gene: TRBJ2-7
D gene: TRBD2
clone size: -
CDR3 protein: CASSDSGGAYEQYF
CDR3 DNA: TGTGCCAGCAGTGACTCTGGGGGGGCCTACGAGCAGTACTTC

V gene: TRBV9
J gene: TRBJ1-2
D gene: -
clone size: -
CDR3 protein: CASSVGSRDYGYTF
CDR3 DNA: TGTGCCAGCAGCGTAGGGTCAAGGGACTATGGCTACACCTTC

V gene: TRBV29-1
J gene: TRBJ2-1
D gene: -
clone size: -
CDR3 protein: CSGTGKGDYNEQFF
CDR3 DNA: TGCAGCGGTACAGGGAAGGGGGACTACAATGAGCAGTTCTTC

V gene: TRBV6-2/TRBV6-3
J gene: TRBJ2-1
D gene: -
clone size: few
CDR3 protein: CASRTRANEQFF
CDR3 DNA: TGTGCCAGCAGGACAAGGGCCAATGAGCAGTTCTTC

V gene: TRBV7-2
J gene: TRBJ1-4
D gene: -
clone size: -
CDR3 protein: CASSLAGPGRLFF
CDR3 DNA: TGTGCCAGCAGCTTAGCGGGGCCAGGGAGACTGTTTTTT

V gene: TRBV5-1
J gene: TRBJ2-4
D gene: TRBD1
clone size: once
CDR3 protein: CASSPSTGTGPSKNIQYF
CDR3 DNA: TGCGCCAGCAGCCCCTCAACCGGGACAGGTCCCTCCAAAAACATTCAGTACTTC

V gene: TRBV7-9
J gene: TRBJ2-7
D gene: -
clone size: -
CDR3 protein: CASSLVVSAGEQYF
CDR3 DNA: TGTGCCAGCAGCTTAGTGGTATCGGCAGGCGAGCAGTACTTC

V gene: TRBV20-1
J gene: TRBJ2-7
D gene: TRBD1
clone size: few
CDR3 protein: CSATTGTGIYEQYF
CDR3 DNA: TGCAGTGCAACAACCGGGACAGGGATCTACGAGCAGTACTTC

V gene: TRBV29-1
J gene: TRBJ2-1
D gene: TRBD2
clone size: -
CDR3 protein: CSVGTGTSAYLMHEQFF
CDR3 DNA: TGCAGCGTTGGAACCGGGACTAGCGCCTACTTAATGCATGAGCAGTTCTTC

V gene: TRBV2
J gene: TRBJ2-3
D gene: -
clone size: -
CDR3 protein: CASSEYSTDTQYF
CDR3 DNA: TGTGCCAGCTCAGAATACAGCACAGATACGCAGTATTTT

V gene: TRBV7-9
J gene: TRBJ1-6
D gene: -
clone size: -
CDR3 protein: CASSLVGSGTINDHNSPLHF
CDR3 DNA: TGTGCCAGCAGCTTAGTGGGTTCCGGGACAATTAACGACCATAATTCACCCCTCCACTTT

V gene: TRBV28
J gene: TRBJ1-5
D gene: -
clone size: few
CDR3 protein: CASSPRSYDRSDSNQPQHF
CDR3 DNA: TGTGCCAGCAGTCCGCGAAGCTACGATAGGTCTGATAGCAATCAGCCCCAGCATTTT

V gene: TRBV10-3
J gene: TRBJ1-2
D gene: -
clone size: -
CDR3 protein: CAISESIVNGYTF
CDR3 DNA: TGTGCCATCAGTGAGTCGATCGTGAACGGCTACACCTTC

V gene: TRBV20-1
J gene: TRBJ2-1
D gene: TRBD2
clone size: few
CDR3 protein: CSASLAGGHNEQFF
CDR3 DNA: TGCAGTGCTAGTCTAGCGGGGGGGCATAATGAGCAGTTCTTC

V gene: TRBV12-3/TRBV12-4
J gene: TRBJ2-1
D gene: -
clone size: few
CDR3 protein: CASQTQPRGAANEQFF
CDR3 DNA: TGTGCCAGCCAAACCCAACCCCGGGGGGCGGCCAATGAGCAGTTCTTC

V gene: TRBV27
J gene: TRBJ2-1
D gene: TRBD2
clone size: few
CDR3 protein: CASSSQRGDSYNEQFF
CDR3 DNA: TGTGCCAGCAGTTCCCAGCGGGGGGACTCCTACAATGAGCAGTTCTTC

V gene: TRBV28
J gene: TRBJ2-6
D gene: -
clone size: -
CDR3 protein: CASMSGGGSGANVLTF
CDR3 DNA: TGTGCCAGCATGTCCGGGGGCGGTTCTGGGGCCAACGTCCTGACTTTC

V gene: TRBV10-3
J gene: TRBJ2-7
D gene: -
clone size: -
CDR3 protein: CTISSQGGEQYF
CDR3 DNA: TGTACCATCAGTTCCCAGGGCGGCGAGCAGTACTTC

V gene: TRBV2
J gene: TRBJ2-5
D gene: TRBD2
clone size: -
CDR3 protein: CASGIGTRQETQYF
CDR3 DNA: TGTGCCAGCGGGATTGGGACTAGGCAAGAGACCCAGTACTTC

V gene: TRBV4-1
J gene: TRBJ1-2
D gene: -
clone size: -
CDR3 protein: CASSPMGSTNYGYTF
CDR3 DNA: TGCGCCAGCAGCCCCATGGGCAGCACTAACTATGGCTACACCTTC

V gene: TRBV7-2
J gene: TRBJ1-5
D gene: -
clone size: -
CDR3 protein: CASSLVPAGAVQPQHF
CDR3 DNA: TGTGCCAGCAGCTTAGTCCCTGCCGGCGCGGTCCAGCCCCAGCATTTT

V gene: TRBV11-2
J gene: TRBJ2-3
D gene: -
clone size: many
CDR3 protein: CASSFNLAPGDTQYF
CDR3 DNA: TGTGCCAGCAGCTTCAACCTAGCTCCCGGTGATACGCAGTATTTT

V gene: TRBV28
J gene: TRBJ1-6
D gene: -
clone size: -
CDR3 protein: CASTRRGALRSPLHF
CDR3 DNA: TGTGCCAGCACGCGAAGGGGGGCCCTTCGATCACCCCTCCACTTT

V gene: TRBV6-2/TRBV6-3
J gene: TRBJ2-1
D gene: TRBD1
clone size: few
CDR3 protein: CASTKTPDRSSYNEQFF
CDR3 DNA: TGTGCCAGCACTAAGACGCCGGACAGGAGCTCCTACAATGAGCAGTTCTTC

V gene: TRBV2
J gene: TRBJ1-2
D gene: TRBD1
clone size: -
CDR3 protein: CASIIETGGRGYTF
CDR3 DNA: TGTGCCAGCATTATAGAGACAGGGGGAAGAGGCTACACCTTC

V gene: TRBV29-1
J gene: TRBJ1-2
D gene: -
clone size: -
CDR3 protein: CSVEDWGGRSLGYGYTF
CDR3 DNA: TGCAGCGTTGAAGATTGGGGGGGGAGGTCCCTAGGCTATGGCTACACCTTC

V gene: TRBV5-6
J gene: TRBJ2-1
D gene: TRBD1
clone size: few
CDR3 protein: CASSLGTGYNEQFF
CDR3 DNA: TGTGCCAGCAGCTTAGGGACAGGGTACAATGAGCAGTTCTTC

V gene: TRBV28
J gene: TRBJ2-1
D gene: TRBD2
clone size: few
CDR3 protein: CASSLGGGGHLFYNEQFF
CDR3 DNA: TGTGCCAGCAGTTTGGGTGGGGGAGGGCACCTCTTCTACAATGAGCAGTTCTTC

V gene: TRBV28
J gene: TRBJ2-7
D gene: TRBD2
clone size: few
CDR3 protein: CASSLLMGLAGGKEGEQYF
CDR3 DNA: TGTGCCAGCAGTCTCCTTATGGGACTAGCGGGAGGAAAAGAGGGCGAGCAGTACTTC

V gene: TRBV7-2
J gene: TRBJ2-1
D gene: TRBD2
clone size: -
CDR3 protein: CASSFASGIYNEQFF
CDR3 DNA: TGTGCCAGCAGCTTCGCTAGCGGGATCTACAATGAGCAGTTCTTC

V gene: TRBV29-1
J gene: TRBJ2-6
D gene: TRBD1
clone size: few
CDR3 protein: CSVEDRGLGANVLTF
CDR3 DNA: TGCAGCGTTGAAGACAGGGGGCTCGGGGCCAACGTCCTGACTTTC

V gene: TRBV6-5
J gene: TRBJ1-1
D gene: -
clone size: -
CDR3 protein: CASSYRRNTEAFF
CDR3 DNA: TGTGCCAGCAGTTACAGGAGGAACACTGAAGCTTTCTTT

V gene: TRBV5-1
J gene: TRBJ2-7
D gene: -
clone size: few
CDR3 protein: CASSTRDRPPYEQYF
CDR3 DNA: TGCGCCAGCAGCACCAGAGACAGGCCGCCCTACGAGCAGTACTTC

V gene: TRBV7-6
J gene: TRBJ1-4
D gene: -
clone size: few
CDR3 protein: CASSLRFLQGREKLFF
CDR3 DNA: TGTGCCAGCAGCTTACGATTCCTACAGGGTCGTGAAAAACTGTTTTTT